This T cell receptor beta chain was sequenced in a study of blood T cell repertoires in COVID-19 (dated by TCRdb to between 2020 and 2021). Broadly, across the study: The collaborator samples originated in the United States, Italy and Spain and spanned the acute and convalescent phases of COVID-19. The prospective study material was composed of cDNA or gDNA derived from T cells, B-cell-depleted T cells, or PBMCs. The dataset comprised deeply sampled blood TCRbeta repertoires from subjects exposed to, actively infected with, or recovered from COVID-19. The repertoires were released in a freely available public database meant as a resource for research on the immune response to SARS-CoV-2. Samples were obtained from the ongoing ImmuneRACE study (first 160 participants) and from approximately 1,200 subjects provided by 6 global collaborators. A de-identified subject ID, COVID-19 status, age in years and sex were almost always included in the sample metadata. Where available, HLA class I and class II types were taken from metadata supplied by the sample provider and were not determined by assay-based typing. Beyond this particular receptor, the publication reports: Clinical and demographic metadata were provided uncurated, with the amount varying by source and participant.

Unmatched junction bases come to 5, with V trimmed by 1 base and J by 6 bases. CDR1 and CDR2 are read off the germline V gene (reference sequence) as SGHKS and YYEKEE. The CDR3 runs 15 residues from the cysteine to the phenylalanine. Only the CDR3 DNA is retained, 45 bases long and in frame from the first base. In this sample, this clone turned up a few times. Its binding antigen is unknown. No base qualities exist here, and no much larger clone lies one base off it. In the prospective study, participants were 18 to 89 years old, resided in 24 geographic areas of the United States, and were enrolled through a virtual design. Cohort assignment in the prospective study relied on participant-reported clinical history from a screening survey and a study questionnaire. Recovered participants in ImmuneRACE Cohort 3 were defined as having two consecutive negative NP/OP PCR tests, clearance from a healthcare professional, or resolution of symptoms. Each participant in the prospective study had whole blood, serum and a nasopharyngeal or oropharyngeal swab collected by mobile phlebotomists. Prospective study participants could optionally give additional blood draws and questionnaires over a roughly two-month period. Prospective study blood samples were shipped either frozen or at room temperature before DNA extraction.

TCRbeta CDR3 regions were amplified from genomic DNA using the immunoSEQ Assay, a bias-controlled multiplex PCR. Turning to the authors' computational methods: The number of nucleated cells in each sample was estimated by amplification of reference gene primers within the assay. To quantify the absolute abundance of each unique TCRbeta CDR3 rearrangement, sequence reads were collapsed and filtered. For each sample, productive Simpson clonality was calculated as the square root of Simpson's diversity index over productive rearrangements. The immuneACCESS repertoire file appears here via TCRdb, limited to in-frame rearrangements. These files lack a portion of the clones; in checked studies, under half of the deficit traces to unresolved V genes, and the cause of the others is not known. That table supplies the V and J calls and clone size; D and trimming were determined from the DNA. The sample has 180,000 or so clones on record, more than 65% of them singletons. Approximately 11% of the sample rests with the top ten.

The chain is made from TRBV5-5 and TRBJ2-1; TRBD2 agrees with 9 junctional bases. The sample consisted of PBMCs or T cells enriched from blood (not recorded which). The clonotype was recovered from a man aged 45-60 years who had recovered from COVID-19. The nucleotide sequence is given as TGTGCCAGCAGCTTGAGACTAGCGGACCTCAATGAGCAGTTCTTC. This yields the protein CASSLRLADLNEQFF.